The 32 T cell receptor beta chains below were found in one sample sequenced in a study of T cells in women clearing cervical HPV infection. TCRdb's copy holds only in-frame clones and misses some; the assay was immunoSEQ multiplex PCR. The repertoire table contains 44,000 or so clones. The sequencing sample was made of blood buffy coat. These receptors all come from a woman aged 18 to 75 with a cervical HPV16 infection that either progressed to CIN3+ or cleared (not recorded which).

With respect to this clone: The CDR3 end falls 3 residues outside the read, so it is completed with the germline J gene. The V and J genes are TRBV2 and TRBJ1-2; TRBD1 aligns across 11 bases. The CDR3 spans 13 residues. The V gene's germline CDR1 is SNHLY and CDR2 FYNNEI. Here the CDR3 reads CASSGTGGYDYTF. The covered CDR3 bases are TGTGCCAGCAGTGGGACAGGGGGCTACGAC.

With regard to this clone: The read is 3 residues too short to cover the CDR3 end, so that end is filled in from the germline J gene. The rearrangement links TRBV6-4 to TRBJ2-3; 7 bases match TRBD2. The CDR3 totals 14 residues. Germline CDR1 reads MRHNA; CDR2 reads SNTAGT. Losses at the gene ends were 2 bases for V and 3 bases for J; bases not matched to a gene: 2. The CDR3 DNA, read in part, is TGTGCCAGCAGTGACCAGGGAGGGACAGATACG. Amino acids: CASSDQGGTDT. The full CDR3 reads CASSDQGGTDTQYF.

Of note for this clone: The CDR3 is cut off 3 residues early in the read; its end comes from the germline J gene. The chain links TRBV7-3 to TRBJ2-2; no clear D. The CDR3 is 15 residues long. V was shortened by 2 bases and J by 3 bases, with 10 bases between the two germline ends. Germline CDR1 and CDR2: SGHTA and FQGTGA. The CDR3 DNA, read in part, is TGTGCCAGCAGCTTACGCTCTGGGCACACCGGGGAG. Protein: CASSLRSGHTGE. The entire CDR3 sequence reads CASSLRSGHTGELFF.

About this clone: The CDR3 end lies 3 residues beyond the end of the read and is filled in from the germline J gene. V is TRBV18 and J is TRBJ1-1; D is unclear. The V gene lost 3 bases and the J gene lost 4 bases, with 18 bases spanning the gap. Per the germline V gene, CDR1 is KGHSH and CDR2 is LQKENI. The CDR3 contains 16 residues. Incomplete CDR3 DNA: TGTGCCAGCTCACCGTACGGCCAGGCCGATTCCACTGAA. Protein sequence: CASSPYGQADSTE. The CDR3, in full, reads CASSPYGQADSTEAFF. The full variable domain, with the rest looked up from reference TRBV18 and TRBJ1-1, is NAGVMQNPRHLVRRRGQEARLRCSPMKGHSHVYWYRQLPEEGLKFMVYLQKENIIDESGMPKERFSAEFPKEGPSILRIQQVVRGDSAAYFCASSPYGQADSTEAFFGQGTRLTVV.

As concerns this clone: Read data end 3 residues before the CDR3 end; the end is taken from the germline J gene. This chain links TRBV10-1 with TRBJ1-6; unclear D gene. This CDR3 is built from 13 residues. CDR1 and CDR2 from the germline V gene are WNHNN and SYGVQD (reference sequence). Trimming pared 3 bases from V and 7 bases from J, leaving 7 bases between. The chain's CDR3 is CASSDFGNSPLHF. Incomplete CDR3 DNA: TGCGCCAGCAGTGACTTCGGGAATTCACCC.

Points on this clone: The read terminates 3 residues before the CDR3 end, so the remaining end is supplied by the germline J gene. The rearrangement uses TRBV2 and TRBJ1-4, with D perhaps TRBD1 (5 bases). This CDR3 region has 14 residues. Trimming took 6 bases from V and 3 from J, leaving 11 bases between them. Germline V gene lookup returns CDR1 SNHLY and CDR2 FYNNEI. The part of the CDR3 DNA that was read is TGTGCCAGCAGGGCGACAGACCCTAATGAAAAA. As protein: CASRATDPNEK. In full, the CDR3 is CASRATDPNEKLFF.

Of note for this clone: Read coverage stops 3 residues before the CDR3 terminus; the germline J gene supplies the remainder. The chain is built from TRBV12-3 or TRBV12-4 and TRBJ2-1; D perhaps matches TRBD2 (6 bases). CDR3 length: 12 residues. V dropped 5 bases and J dropped 4 bases, with 6 bases sitting between them. The DNA read from the CDR3 is TGTGCCAGCAGTAGCGGGTACAATGAG. It encodes CASSSGYNE. The entire CDR3 sequence reads CASSSGYNEQFF.

Concerning this clone itself: The sequence runs out 3 residues before the end of the CDR3; the remainder is reconstructed from the germline J gene. The J gene is TRBJ1-2, the V gene TRBV20-1; D is uncertain. CDR1 DFQATT and CDR2 SNEGSKA come from the germline V gene (reference sequence). The CDR3 spans 11 residues. V lost 6 bases, J lost 3 bases, and 8 bases lay in between. The sequenced part of the CDR3 DNA is TGCAGTGCATCCCCGGACTATGGC. Its protein is CSASPDYG. The entire CDR3 sequence reads CSASPDYGYTF.

Partial CDR3 DNA: TGTGCCAGCAGCCTGAAGGGGGGGGGACAGGGGTGGACAGATACG. As protein: CASSLKGGGQGWTDT. The full CDR3 reads CASSLKGGGQGWTDTQYF. J is TRBJ2-3 and V is TRBV7-3; 10 bases match TRBD1. The read is 3 residues too short to cover the CDR3 end, so that end is filled in from the germline J gene. Germline V gives CDR1 SGHTA, CDR2 FQGTGA. The CDR3 contains 18 residues. V shed 5 bases, J shed 3 bases, and the junction held 14 bases outside the gene matches.

A note on this clone: The read terminates 3 residues ahead of where the CDR3 ends, so the germline J gene completes it. The chain is built from TRBV19 and TRBJ2-3, with D tentatively TRBD2 (5 bases). The CDR3 has 15 amino acids. Per germline, CDR1 LNHDA and CDR2 SQIVND (reference sequence). The V and J ends lost 1 base and 2 bases respectively, with 10 bases between them. Partial CDR3 DNA: TGTGCCAGTAGTATAGCATTAGCGATCACAGATACG. Its translation is CASSIALAITDT. In full, the CDR3 is CASSIALAITDTQYF.

Concerning this clone itself: The read ends 3 residues before the CDR3 terminus; that terminus is restored from the germline J gene. The V gene is TRBV20-1, the J gene TRBJ2-7, with 7 bases fitting TRBD2. Per germline, CDR1 DFQATT and CDR2 SNEGSKA (reference sequence). The V gene end was trimmed by 6 bases and the J gene end by 0 bases; junction bases not matched to a gene: 14. The CDR3 loop spans 16 amino acids. The DNA read from the CDR3 is TGCAGTGCGGGGAGGGGCGAAGGGTGGAGCTCCTACGAG. Its protein product is CSAGRGEGWSSYE. The entire CDR3 reads CSAGRGEGWSSYEQYF.

Worth noting for this clone: The read terminates 3 residues before the CDR3 end, so the remaining end is supplied by the germline J gene. The chain carries TRBV7-6 and TRBJ1-2; possibly TRBD1 for D (5 bases). CDR1 is SGHVS, CDR2 FNYEAQ, per germline. This CDR3 is built from 14 residues. The sequenced CDR3 bases are TGTGCCAGCAGCTATCCGGGGGTCCAAGATACC. Protein sequence: CASSYPGVQDT. From start to end, the CDR3 is CASSYPGVQDTYTF.

With respect to this clone: The CDR3 end is not reached by the read, which stops 3 residues before it; the germline J gene fills it in. The rearrangement joins TRBV9 to TRBJ2-2, with D tentatively TRBD1 (6 bases). The CDR3 extends over 14 amino acids. Germline V gene sequence: CDR1 SGDLS, CDR2 YYNGEE. Partial CDR3 DNA: TGTGCCAGCAGCGTAGGGACAGCTAATTCACCG. This gives the protein CASSVGTANSP. The full CDR3 protein is CASSVGTANSPLFF.

Note on this clone: The sequence runs out 3 residues before the end of the CDR3; the remainder is reconstructed from the germline J gene. The gene calls are TRBV10-3 and TRBJ2-2; 7 bases are shared with TRBD1. This CDR3 region has 16 residues. After removal of 5 bases from V and 2 bases from J, the junction contained 8 bases not matched to a gene. CDR1 is ENHRY and CDR2 is SYGVKD in the germline V gene. This chain's CDR3 is CAISPGQARNTGELFF. The sequenced part of the CDR3 DNA is TGTGCCATCAGTCCTGGACAGGCCCGCAACACCGGGGAG.

Concerning this clone itself: From the germline J gene comes the end of the CDR3, since the read stops 3 residues before it. This rearrangement joins TRBV10-3 to TRBJ1-4; D possibly corresponds to TRBD1 (5 bases). The germline V gene has CDR1 ENHRY and CDR2 SYGVKD. V lost 8 bases to trimming and J lost 1 base, with 11 bases between them. CDR3 size: 14 residues. This chain's CDR3 is CAISSGQTNEKLFF. The DNA read from the CDR3 is TGTGCCATCTCGTCAGGGCAAACTAATGAAAAA.

Worth noting for this clone: The read falls 3 residues short of the CDR3 end, and the missing part is taken from the germline J gene. The chain couples TRBV3-1 (or the pseudogene TRBV3-2) to TRBJ2-5; D perhaps matches TRBD1 (6 bases). V shed 3 bases and J shed 5 bases, with 10 bases lying between them. Germline CDR1 is LGHDT and CDR2 is YNNKEL (reference sequence). This CDR3 comprises 13 residues. The CDR3 protein is CASSQGTRETQYF. CDR3 bases read: TGTGCCAGCAGCCAGGGGACAAGGGAGACC.

As regards this clone: The CDR3 end is not reached by the read, which stops 3 residues before it; the germline J gene fills it in. The chain links TRBV12-3 or TRBV12-4 to TRBJ2-1; a weak D match, TRBD2 (7 bases). CDR3 length equals 15 residues. V lost 1 base and J 4 bases, leaving 11 bases between the germline ends. The CDR3 loop reads CASSLVAGAYNEQFF. The sequenced CDR3 bases are TGTGCCAGCAGTTTAGTTGCGGGGGCTTACAATGAG.

To note about this clone: The sequenced fragment ends 3 residues before the CDR3 boundary, so the rest is inferred from the germline J gene. The genes are TRBV10-3 and TRBJ2-2; 13 nucleotides line up with TRBD2. The CDR3 has 17 residues. V trimming: 3 bases; J trimming: 4 bases; junction bases outside the gene matches: 5. The germline gives CDR1 ENHRY, CDR2 SYGVKD. The CDR3 is CAISDQGLAGLTGELFF. The part of the CDR3 DNA that was read is TGTGCCATCAGTGACCAGGGACTAGCGGGGCTCACCGGGGAG.

As regards this clone: The read terminates 3 residues before the CDR3 end, so the remaining end is supplied by the germline J gene. The chain recombines TRBV6-1 with TRBJ1-4; possibly TRBD1 for D (5 bases). The length of the CDR3 is 14 residues. Trimming stripped 1 base from V and 10 bases from J, with 13 bases between. Germline lookup yields CDR1 MNHNS and CDR2 SASEGT. The DNA read from the CDR3 is TGTGCCAGCAGTGAAGTTGTTAATACAGGAAAA. It is translated as CASSEVVNTGK. The whole CDR3 region reads CASSEVVNTGKLFF.

Turning to this clone: The read ends 3 residues shy of where the CDR3 ends; the end is completed using the germline J gene. The chain has TRBV19 and TRBJ2-7, with D tentatively TRBD1 (5 bases). Germline values: CDR1 LNHDA, CDR2 SQIVND (reference sequence). The CDR3 has 13 residues. Trimming removed 7 bases from V and 3 bases from J, with 13 bases in between. The CDR3 spells CASMQGWFYEQYF. The CDR3 bases that were read are TGTGCCAGTATGCAGGGCTGGTTCTACGAG.

On this clone itself: The missing CDR3 end, 3 residues past where the read stops, is filled in from the germline J gene. The V and J genes are TRBV20-1 and TRBJ2-7; a weak D match, TRBD1 (7 bases). The V end was cut by 2 bases, the J end by 6 bases, with 14 bases between. There are 13 residues in the CDR3. Germline V lookup: CDR1 DFQATT, CDR2 SNEGSKA (reference sequence). The covered CDR3 bases are TGCAGTGCTAGAAGTAGGAGGGGGCGCGAG. Amino acid sequence: CSARSRRGRE. The whole CDR3 sequence is CSARSRRGREQYF.

A word on this clone: Read data end 3 residues before the CDR3 end; the end is taken from the germline J gene. The rearrangement uses TRBV12-3 or TRBV12-4 and TRBJ2-7; no firm D call. This CDR3 has 18 residues. The germline V and J ends were trimmed by 3 bases and 3 bases, with 24 bases remaining between them. The CDR3 is CASSFNRVPTVSDYEQYF. The part of the CDR3 DNA that was read is TGTGCCAGCAGTTTTAATCGAGTTCCAACGGTGAGTGACTACGAG.

For this clone: The read comes to an end 3 residues before the CDR3 does, leaving the germline J gene to fill in the end. Other DNA sequences in the sample encode the same CDR3. The chain is built from TRBV6-1 and TRBJ2-7; D possibly corresponds to TRBD2 (5 bases). V shed 4 bases and J shed 5 bases, with 18 bases lying between them. Germline lookup yields CDR1 MNHNS and CDR2 SASEGT. There are 15 residues in the CDR3. The CDR3 DNA, read in part, is TGTGCCAGCAGTGTTGGTGTTAATATCGGGGACGAG. As protein: CASSVGVNIGDE. In full, the CDR3 is CASSVGVNIGDEQYF.

In the case of this clone: The read finishes 3 residues shy of the CDR3 end, and the germline J gene is used to complete it. This chain joins TRBV19 and TRBJ1-4, with 9 bases that match TRBD1. Germline CDR1 LNHDA, CDR2 SQIVND (reference sequence). J was trimmed by 7 bases and V by 2 bases; bases with no gene match: 5. This CDR3 is 15 amino acids long. This chain's CDR3 is CASSITNRGREKLFF. The sequenced part of the CDR3 DNA is TGTGCCAGTAGTATAACAAACAGGGGGCGTGAAAAA.

A remark on this clone: The read terminates 3 residues before the CDR3 end, so the remaining end is supplied by the germline J gene. The rearrangement links TRBV7-8 to TRBJ1-2; maybe TRBD1 (6 bases). This CDR3 spans 16 amino acids. In germline, CDR1 is SGHVS, CDR2 FQNEAQ. Trimming stripped 5 bases from V and 7 bases from J, with 23 bases between. The CDR3 loop reads CASSAGAAGTQSGYTF. CDR3 bases read: TGTGCCAGCAGCGCAGGGGCGGCAGGGACACAAAGTGGC.

As to this clone: The read ends 3 residues shy of where the CDR3 ends; the end is completed using the germline J gene. The rearrangement links TRBV20-1 to TRBJ2-7; TRBD1 is a possible D gene (6 bases). Germline CDR1 and CDR2: DFQATT and SNEGSKA (reference sequence). The CDR3 is made up of 14 amino acids. Trimming removed 4 bases at V and 0 bases at J, with 13 bases between. CDR3 in amino acids: CSAITTGSSYEQYF. The part of the CDR3 DNA that was read is TGCAGTGCTATAACTACAGGGAGCTCCTACGAG.

Details on this clone: The read falls 3 residues short of the CDR3 end, and the missing part is taken from the germline J gene. The chain joins TRBV19 to TRBJ2-3, with D maybe TRBD1 (6 bases). Germline V gene sequence: CDR1 LNHDA, CDR2 SQIVND (reference sequence). This CDR3 is built from 17 residues. This CDR3 reads CASSKTSGTRTGETQYF. The sequenced CDR3 bases are TGTGCCAGTAGTAAAACCTCCGGGACAAGGACCGGGGAGACG. Supplemented by reference TRBV19 and TRBJ2-3, the full variable domain reads DGGITQSPKYLFRKEGQNVTLSCEQNLNHDAMYWYRQDPGQGLRLIYYSQIVNDFQKGDIAEGYSVSREKKESFPLTVTSAQKNPTAFYLCASSKTSGTRTGETQYFGPGTRLTVL.

About this clone itself: The read ends 3 residues early relative to the CDR3; the germline J gene fills the gap. V is TRBV2 and J is TRBJ2-7; D is perhaps TRBD1 (6 bases). The CDR3 runs 16 residues. Germline assignment: CDR1 SNHLY and CDR2 FYNNEI. The V gene lost 0 bases and the J gene lost 3 bases, with 15 bases spanning the gap. CDR3 sequence: CASSEAPQTGGYEQYF. CDR3 DNA (partial): TGTGCCAGCAGTGAAGCGCCTCAGACAGGTGGCTACGAG.

The chain's CDR3 is CASSFGTGSEQFF. The CDR3 DNA, read in part, is TGCGCCAGCAGCTTTGGGACAGGCAGTGAG. The chain carries TRBV5-1 and TRBJ2-1; TRBD1 aligns across 8 bases. The read falls 3 residues short of the CDR3 end, and the missing part is taken from the germline J gene. Trimming removed 2 bases from V and 9 bases from J; junction bases left unmatched: 4. CDR1 is SGHRS, CDR2 YFSETQ, per germline. This CDR3 has 13 residues.

Concerning this clone: The read terminates 3 residues before the CDR3 end, so the remaining end is supplied by the germline J gene. V usage is TRBV2 and J usage is TRBJ2-3; 9 nucleotides align to TRBD2. Germline loops: CDR1 SNHLY, CDR2 FYNNEI. The CDR3 has 16 amino acids. The DNA read from the CDR3 is TGTGCCAGCAGTGAGGGACTAGCAGAAGAGGCGGAGACG. Amino acids: CASSEGLAEEAET. The whole CDR3 region reads CASSEGLAEEAETQYF.

Remarks on this clone: The CDR3 extends 3 residues past the end of the read, so its final part is completed from the germline J gene. The rearrangement uses TRBV7-9 and TRBJ2-1, with 7 bases lining up with TRBD1. CDR1 is SEHNR and CDR2 is FQNEAQ in the germline V gene (reference sequence). With V trimmed by 5 bases and J by 7 bases, 11 bases remained unmatched. This CDR3 spans 15 amino acids. The CDR3 sequence: CASSPWQGVVNEQFF. The sequenced CDR3 bases are TGTGCCAGCAGCCCCTGGCAGGGGGTTGTGAATGAG.

About this clone itself: The CDR3 end lies 3 residues beyond the end of the read and is filled in from the germline J gene. The chain recombines TRBV14 with TRBJ1-6, with D possibly being TRBD1 (5 bases). V lost 1 base, J lost 7 bases, and 11 bases lay in between. Germline loops: CDR1 SGHDN, CDR2 FVKESK. The CDR3 runs to 15 residues. This CDR3 is CASSQVLGGNSPLHF. The CDR3 DNA, read in part, is TGTGCCAGCAGCCAAGTATTGGGGGGAAATTCACCC.